A selection of T cell receptor beta chains follows, all from one sample in a study of T-cell reconstitution after alpha-beta-depleted transplantation in children. TCRdb re-called the PCR reads through MiXCR, storing one row per CDR3 protein. The sample yields 600,000 to 700,000 distinct CDR3 sequences, approximately 17% seen once. The sample here was PBMCs from the stem cell graft donor, taken from the stem cell graft. The receptor set was obtained from a human donor who donated a stem cell graft to a child with acute myeloid leukemia. The CDR3 runs from the conserved cysteine through the conserved F or W. The D gene is left open where the match is weak. Rows may omit the clone size; those that give it use once, few, many or a size class.

CDR3: CATSGTRVADTQYF
J: TRBJ2-3
D: -
size: few
length: 14
V: TRBV12-3/TRBV12-4

CDR3: CSGSSANLKQETQYF
J: TRBJ2-5
D: -
size: -
length: 15
V: TRBV29-1

CDR3: CAINRAGGRNEQFF
J: TRBJ2-1
D: TRBD2
size: few
length: 14
V: TRBV10-3

CDR3: CASSDRGSGYEQYF
J: TRBJ2-7
D: TRBD1
size: -
length: 14
V: TRBV10-2

CDR3: CASSRDRGLSSTDTQYF
J: TRBJ2-3
D: TRBD1
size: -
length: 17
V: TRBV12-3/TRBV12-4

CDR3: CASSFNKGTLHF
J: TRBJ1-6
D: -
size: few
length: 12
V: TRBV12-3/TRBV12-4

CDR3: CATSKTPTAYGYTF
J: TRBJ1-2
D: -
size: once
length: 14
V: TRBV15

CDR3: CASSDMLRSPLHF
J: TRBJ1-6
D: -
size: many
length: 13
V: TRBV12-3/TRBV12-4

CDR3: CSARETAGETQYF
J: TRBJ2-5
D: -
size: many
length: 13
V: TRBV20-1

CDR3: CASSQEGGGNYYGYTF
J: TRBJ1-2
D: -
size: few
length: 16
V: TRBV4-3

CDR3: CASSLAGPIQETQYF
J: TRBJ2-5
D: -
size: -
length: 15
V: TRBV7-2

CDR3: CAISESGHRNQPQHF
J: TRBJ1-5
D: -
size: many
length: 15
V: TRBV10-3

CDR3: CASSSLTRGAGGYEQYF
J: TRBJ2-7
D: TRBD1
size: few
length: 17
V: TRBV12-3/TRBV12-4

CDR3: CASSLIISEGPSLYGYTF
J: TRBJ1-2
D: -
size: few
length: 18
V: TRBV7-6

CDR3: CSAPRDSLYGYTF
J: TRBJ1-2
D: TRBD1
size: many
length: 13
V: TRBV20-1

CDR3: CATSDDGGNTGELFF
J: TRBJ2-2
D: -
size: -
length: 15
V: TRBV24-1

CDR3: CASSFRATRPYEQYF
J: TRBJ2-7
D: -
size: many
length: 15
V: TRBV7-8

CDR3: CASSLEGDPIKEQYF
J: TRBJ2-7
D: -
size: many
length: 15
V: TRBV7-2

CDR3: CAISLSGYSYEQYF
J: TRBJ2-7
D: TRBD2
size: -
length: 14
V: TRBV6-1

CDR3: CATSVQDNEQFF
J: TRBJ2-1
D: -
size: few
length: 12
V: TRBV24-1

CDR3: CASSLGQGRSETQYF
J: TRBJ2-5
D: TRBD1
size: few
length: 15
V: TRBV5-1

CDR3: CSVPGTSNTGELFF
J: TRBJ2-2
D: -
size: many
length: 14
V: TRBV20-1

CDR3: CASSEGGSPTDTQYF
J: TRBJ2-3
D: -
size: -
length: 15
V: TRBV6-4

CDR3: CAVSMNTEAFF
J: TRBJ1-1
D: -
size: few
length: 11
V: TRBV18

CDR3: CSARGDRDSYEQYF
J: TRBJ2-7
D: TRBD1
size: many
length: 14
V: TRBV20-1

CDR3: CASSPGLAGGEQFF
J: TRBJ2-1
D: TRBD2
size: many
length: 14
V: TRBV7-2

CDR3: CATSDFGTGSLNEQFF
J: TRBJ2-1
D: TRBD1
size: -
length: 16
V: TRBV24-1

CDR3: CASSRTGEYGYTF
J: TRBJ1-2
D: TRBD1
size: many
length: 13
V: TRBV6-5

CDR3: CSARAPGQNNQPQHF
J: TRBJ1-5
D: TRBD1
size: many
length: 15
V: TRBV20-1

CDR3: CASSFVDRTGVTRNEQFF
J: TRBJ2-1
D: TRBD1
size: -
length: 18
V: TRBV11-3

CDR3: CASRLRRGGKGEKLFF
J: TRBJ1-4
D: TRBD1
size: -
length: 16
V: TRBV28

CDR3: CASSTSGEGNIQYF
J: TRBJ2-4
D: -
size: many
length: 14
V: TRBV6-4

CDR3: CSVEPRPGQGRNEQFF
J: TRBJ2-1
D: TRBD1
size: -
length: 16
V: TRBV29-1

CDR3: CSAQEGGAGQPQHF
J: TRBJ1-5
D: TRBD1
size: many
length: 14
V: TRBV20-1

CDR3: CASRAADTQYF
J: TRBJ2-3
D: -
size: many
length: 11
V: TRBV6-5

CDR3: CSARFLAPPTDTQYF
J: TRBJ2-3
D: -
size: many
length: 15
V: TRBV20-1

CDR3: CASSFTGGDEKLFF
J: TRBJ1-4
D: TRBD1
size: many
length: 14
V: TRBV12-3/TRBV12-4

CDR3: CASSLMGQGGETQYF
J: TRBJ2-5
D: TRBD1
size: few
length: 15
V: TRBV5-1

CDR3: CASTQRGDLGNTGELFF
J: TRBJ2-2
D: TRBD2
size: few
length: 17
V: TRBV5-1

CDR3: CASSYVWGLETQYF
J: TRBJ2-5
D: -
size: -
length: 14
V: TRBV5-6

CDR3: CASSQQGQETQYF
J: TRBJ2-5
D: -
size: -
length: 13
V: TRBV3-1

CDR3: CASSLGGAPYNEQFF
J: TRBJ2-1
D: -
size: -
length: 15
V: TRBV5-6

CDR3: CASSFLSGAQETQYF
J: TRBJ2-5
D: TRBD2
size: -
length: 15
V: TRBV7-3

CDR3: CSAYPQRGADTQYF
J: TRBJ2-3
D: -
size: -
length: 14
V: TRBV20-1

CDR3: CASSQGTGGWNEQFF
J: TRBJ2-1
D: TRBD1
size: many
length: 15
V: TRBV4-3

CDR3: CSARVQAGGLAYNEQFF
J: TRBJ2-1
D: TRBD2
size: many
length: 17
V: TRBV20-1

CDR3: CASRRLAGRQETQYF
J: TRBJ2-5
D: TRBD2
size: once
length: 15
V: TRBV5-1

CDR3: CASSAGGGNEKLFF
J: TRBJ1-4
D: -
size: few
length: 14
V: TRBV7-9

CDR3: CASSVGTNDLTDTQYF
J: TRBJ2-3
D: -
size: few
length: 16
V: TRBV7-2

CDR3: CASSLDGMYGYTF
J: TRBJ1-2
D: -
size: -
length: 13
V: TRBV7-9

CDR3: CASSVRGNTIYF
J: TRBJ1-3
D: -
size: many
length: 12
V: TRBV25-1

CDR3: CASSPNYEQYF
J: TRBJ2-7
D: -
size: many
length: 11
V: TRBV12-3/TRBV12-4

CDR3: CASSPPNGHNEQFF
J: TRBJ2-1
D: -
size: few
length: 14
V: TRBV7-2

CDR3: CASSLALTTGLHGYTF
J: TRBJ1-2
D: TRBD1
size: many
length: 16
V: TRBV5-6